This T cell receptor (beta chain) is drawn from a study of Ad26.COV2.S vaccination and SARS-CoV-2 variants. Overall study: Within the COV1001 Ad26.COV2.S trial arm, the donor was enrolled.

Some clones are missing from TCRdb's copy, which holds only in-frame ones; the method was immunoSEQ multiplex PCR. Of around 300,000 clones listed, 85% to 90% are singletons. Trimming cost V 3 bases and J 0 bases, with 9 bases left between them. From germline, CDR1 is MNHEY and CDR2 SMNVEV (reference sequence). The CDR3 length is 15 residues. Specified treatment: approximately 18 received Ad26.COV2.S at low or high dose, single or two shots; about five received placebo; per-sample allocation not given. Collection of samples fell on day 63 after the first vaccine or placebo injection. This material consisted of peripheral blood, taken in a trial of Ad26.COV2.S vaccine versus placebo. This TCR was recovered from a person between 18 and 65 years old who received the Ad26.COV2.S COVID-19 vaccine or a placebo. The V and J genes are TRBV27 and TRBJ1-3, with unresolved D. This CDR3 reads CASSLSASSGNTIYF. CDR3 nucleotides: TGTGCCAGCAGTTTGTCAGCGAGCTCTGGAAACACCATATATTTT.